These T cell receptor beta chains were read from a single sample in a study of shared clonotypes between healthy human individuals. The method was immunoSEQ multiplex PCR; TCRdb's version includes in-frame clones alone and lacks a portion of them. The table records more than 2,000,000 clones, approximately 92% of them present only once. Sample: naive CD4+ T cells sorted from blood. The receptors derive from a man between 18 and 35 years old in good health. Both conserved end residues are part of each CDR3. D genes are given only for firm matches. For some rows the clone size is stated as once, few or many, or as a class when expanded; others skip it.

clone_size	d_call	j_call	v_call	cdr3_aa	cdr3_nt
-	-	TRBJ1-3	TRBV11-2	CASSAQAPGGNTIYF	TGTGCCAGCAGCGCACAGGCCCCGGGAGGAAACACCATATATTTT
-	-	TRBJ2-7	TRBV30	CACGTPYEQYF	TGTGCCTGCGGGACCCCCTACGAGCAGTACTTC
-	-	TRBJ2-7	TRBV5-4	CASSPTPPYEQYF	TGTGCCAGCAGCCCGACCCCCCCCTACGAGCAGTACTTC
few	-	TRBJ1-5	TRBV4-1	CASSQVTGYSNQPQHF	TGCGCCAGCAGCCAAGTTACAGGTTATAGCAATCAGCCCCAGCATTTT
once	-	TRBJ2-7	TRBV19	CASSQSGLPTYEQYF	TGTGCCAGTTCCCAATCCGGACTACCGACCTACGAGCAGTACTTC
-	TRBD2	TRBJ2-3	TRBV12-5	CASGTIAGTDTQYF	TGTGCTAGTGGTACCATAGCGGGGACAGATACGCAGTATTTT
-	TRBD2	TRBJ2-5	TRBV5-1	CASSYSGGLEETQYF	TGCGCCAGCAGCTACAGCGGGGGGCTGGAAGAGACCCAGTACTTC
once	-	TRBJ2-1	TRBV7-9	CASSLVDRPYNEQFF	TGTGCCAGCAGCTTAGTAGACAGGCCCTACAATGAGCAGTTCTTC
-	-	TRBJ2-7	TRBV5-1	CASSFGHDGSYEQYF	TGCGCCAGCAGCTTTGGCCACGATGGATCCTACGAGCAGTACTTC
-	TRBD2	TRBJ2-7	TRBV4-3	CASSQETSGSYEQYF	TGCGCCAGCAGCCAGGAGACTAGCGGCTCCTACGAGCAGTACTTC
-	-	TRBJ2-7	TRBV11-3	CASSPDSGGEQYF	TGTGCCAGCAGCCCGGATTCGGGTGGCGAGCAGTACTTC
once	-	TRBJ1-5	TRBV7-2	CASSLGQERHPQHF	TGTGCCAGCAGCTTAGGCCAGGAGCGGCACCCCCAGCATTTT
once	-	TRBJ1-2	TRBV7-9	CASSPEPRGYTF	TGTGCCAGCAGCCCAGAGCCGAGAGGCTACACCTTC
-	TRBD2	TRBJ2-7	TRBV11-3	CASSAYSGGPYEQYF	TGTGCCAGCAGCGCCTATAGCGGGGGGCCCTACGAGCAGTACTTC
-	-	TRBJ2-7	TRBV5-1	CASKGDRYEQYF	TGCGCCAGCAAAGGGGACCGGTACGAGCAGTACTTC
-	-	TRBJ2-5	TRBV19	CASRSRGTEGETQYF	TGTGCCAGTAGGTCGAGGGGTACGGAAGGAGAGACCCAGTACTTC
-	TRBD1	TRBJ2-6	TRBV5-1	CASSWGQVAGANVLTF	TGCGCCAGCAGCTGGGGACAGGTAGCTGGGGCCAACGTCCTGACTTTC
-	TRBD2	TRBJ2-7	TRBV7-2	CASRPGLVAYEQYF	TGTGCCAGCAGGCCGGGACTAGTAGCCTACGAGCAGTACTTC
-	-	TRBJ1-6	TRBV6-5	CASRRNNSPLHF	TGTGCCAGCAGAAGGAATAATTCACCCCTCCACTTT
-	TRBD2	TRBJ2-2	TRBV4-2	CASSQDPSGITGELFF	TGTGCCAGCAGCCAAGATCCTAGCGGGATCACCGGGGAGCTGTTTTTT
-	TRBD1	TRBJ2-5	TRBV6-1	CASSEAAGTGGRETQYF	TGTGCCAGCAGTGAAGCGGCCGGGACAGGGGGCCGGGAGACCCAGTACTTC
-	TRBD2	TRBJ2-2	TRBV5-1	CASSGTSGSKTGELFF	TGCGCCAGCAGCGGAACTAGCGGGAGTAAAACCGGGGAGCTGTTTTTT
-	-	TRBJ1-1	TRBV5-1	CASSFGGARTEAFF	TGCGCCAGCAGCTTTGGGGGCGCACGGACTGAAGCTTTCTTT
-	TRBD1	TRBJ1-1	TRBV7-9	CASSLGGQGRHEAFF	TGTGCCAGCAGCTTAGGGGGACAGGGGCGACATGAAGCTTTCTTT
-	TRBD1	TRBJ1-2	TRBV6-5	CASSYAGTGGNGDTF	TGTGCCAGCAGTTACGCCGGGACAGGGGGCAATGGAGACACCTTC
-	-	TRBJ1-1	TRBV7-2	CASSLGGLNTEAFF	TGTGCCAGCAGCTTAGGGGGGTTGAACACTGAAGCTTTCTTT
-	-	TRBJ2-2	TRBV5-1	CASSITGQTSTGELFF	TGCGCCAGCAGCATCACTGGACAGACCTCAACCGGGGAGCTGTTTTTT
-	-	TRBJ2-3	TRBV7-9	CASSFARGIGASTDTQYF	TGTGCCAGCAGCTTCGCCAGGGGAATCGGGGCTAGCACAGATACGCAGTATTTT
once	-	TRBJ2-6	TRBV18	CASSPPTGGASGANVLTF	TGTGCCAGCTCACCTCCCACGGGGGGCGCATCTGGGGCCAACGTCCTGACTTTC
-	-	TRBJ1-6	TRBV30	CAWSLRGGSPLHF	TGTGCCTGGAGCTTACGGGGGGGTTCACCCCTCCACTTT
-	TRBD1	TRBJ1-3	TRBV28	CASSSGQGNTIYF	TGTGCCAGCAGTTCGGGACAGGGAAACACCATATATTTT
-	-	TRBJ1-5	TRBV10-3	CAISGTSGNQPQHF	TGTGCCATCAGTGGGACAAGTGGCAATCAGCCCCAGCATTTT
-	-	TRBJ2-2	TRBV2	CASRQAGTGELFF	TGTGCCAGCAGACAGGCGGGCACCGGGGAGCTGTTTTTT
-	TRBD1	TRBJ1-5	TRBV19	CASTPGQGAGQPQHF	TGTGCCAGTACCCCGGGACAGGGGGCTGGACAGCCCCAGCATTTT
-	-	TRBJ2-7	TRBV7-8	CASSFTDSSYEQYF	TGTGCCAGCAGCTTTACGGACAGCTCCTACGAGCAGTACTTC
-	-	TRBJ2-7	TRBV18	CASSPSVGGGSYEQYF	TGTGCCAGCTCACCCTCGGTGGGTGGGGGTTCCTACGAGCAGTACTTC
-	-	TRBJ2-5	TRBV5-1	CASSSGEPQETQYF	TGCGCCAGCAGCTCTGGAGAGCCTCAAGAGACCCAGTACTTC
-	TRBD2	TRBJ2-1	TRBV5-6	CASSLIPGLAGVNEQFF	TGTGCCAGCAGCTTAATCCCGGGACTAGCGGGAGTGAATGAGCAGTTCTTC
once	TRBD2	TRBJ2-2	TRBV7-6	CATSGSGGSTGELFF	TGTGCCACTTCGGGGAGCGGGGGGTCCACCGGGGAGCTGTTTTTT
-	-	TRBJ2-7	TRBV28	CASSPGVWRPGEQYF	TGTGCCAGCAGCCCCGGTGTGTGGAGGCCGGGTGAGCAGTACTTC
-	TRBD1	TRBJ1-4	TRBV11-2	CASSHWGRTGDEKLFF	TGTGCCAGCAGCCATTGGGGGCGGACAGGGGATGAAAAACTGTTTTTT
-	TRBD2	TRBJ2-1	TRBV7-2	CASSFSGGASYNEQFF	TGTGCCAGCAGCTTTAGCGGGGGAGCTTCCTACAATGAGCAGTTCTTC
-	TRBD1	TRBJ1-1	TRBV11-2	CASSLRRRMDRENTEAFF	TGTGCCAGCAGCTTACGCCGGAGGATGGACAGGGAGAACACTGAAGCTTTCTTT
-	-	TRBJ2-2	TRBV19	CASSITGGGELFF	TGTGCCAGTAGTATCACGGGCGGCGGGGAGCTGTTTTTT
-	-	TRBJ2-5	TRBV5-1	CASSPVAGQETQYF	TGCGCCAGCAGCCCCGTCGCAGGGCAAGAGACCCAGTACTTC
-	-	TRBJ2-7	TRBV4-3	CASSQWTSEAYEQYF	TGCGCCAGCAGCCAATGGACTTCGGAGGCCTACGAGCAGTACTTC
-	-	TRBJ2-7	TRBV21-1	CASTASSASYEQYF	TGTGCCAGCACGGCAAGCAGTGCGTCCTACGAGCAGTACTTC
once	TRBD1	TRBJ1-5	TRBV5-1	CASSLGLTGGGQPQHF	TGCGCCAGCAGCTTGGGGTTGACAGGGGGAGGACAGCCCCAGCATTTT
-	TRBD2	TRBJ2-1	TRBV18	CASSPLRETFYNEQFF	TGTGCCAGCTCACCACTGCGGGAGACCTTCTACAATGAGCAGTTCTTC
-	-	TRBJ1-2	TRBV13	CASSFRTAPNYGYTF	TGTGCCAGCAGCTTCAGGACAGCACCTAACTATGGCTACACCTTC
few	-	TRBJ1-5	TRBV4-1	CASSQITNQPQHF	TGCGCCAGCAGCCAAATCACCAATCAGCCCCAGCATTTT
-	-	TRBJ2-5	TRBV9	CASSVGVSSTQETQYF	TGTGCCAGCAGCGTAGGGGTTTCGTCGACCCAAGAGACCCAGTACTTC
-	-	TRBJ1-6	TRBV6-1	CASSEIVSSYNSPLHF	TGTGCCAGCAGTGAAATAGTAAGCTCCTATAATTCACCCCTCCACTTT